This entry lists 26 T cell receptor beta chains sequenced from one sample in a study of blood T cell repertoires in COVID-19 (dated by TCRdb to about 2020). Library prep was done by the immunoSEQ multiplex PCR assay. In its TCRdb copy, this immuneACCESS table keeps in-frame sequences only and misses some clones. Where compared with another copy, unresolved V genes explain less than half of these, and the others have no known cause. The sample includes over 90,000 clones, with roughly 79% observed a single time. Roughly 4.8% of the sample comes from the top ten. Sequences were obtained from peripheral blood. The receptors originated from a man older than 75 with COVID-19, enrolled during active disease.

This clone was seen more than once but under ten times. This chain uses TRBV19 with TRBJ1-3, with 9 bases matching TRBD1. V shed 5 bases and J 0 bases; nucleotides not matched to a gene: 8. The CDR3 covers 17 residues. The germline V gene has CDR1 LNHDA and CDR2 SQIVND (reference sequence). The CDR3 region is CASSARTGEDSGNTIYF. The CDR3 DNA reads as TGTGCCAGTAGTGCGCGGACAGGGGAGGACTCTGGAAACACCATATATTTT.

The rearrangement joins TRBV2 to TRBJ2-5; 9 bases agree with TRBD1. Germline lookup yields CDR1 SNHLY and CDR2 FYNNEI. This CDR3 has 15 amino acids. V lost 4 bases to trimming and J lost 5 bases; unmatched junction nucleotides: 8. CDR3 loop: CASSAGTGSFETQYF. The CDR3 coding sequence is TGTGCCAGCAGTGCGGGGACAGGGTCTTTCGAGACCCAGTACTTC.

The gene calls are TRBV29-1 and TRBJ1-2, with 7 bases fitting TRBD1. There are 13 residues in the CDR3. V gave up 4 bases and J gave up 4 bases; unmatched junction bases: 6. CDR1 and CDR2 from the germline V gene are SQVTM and ANQGSEA. CDR3 coding DNA: TGCAGCGTTGTGCAGGGGGAAACCTATGGCTACACCTTC. Translation: CSVVQGETYGYTF.

The chain employs TRBV18 and TRBJ2-7; possibly TRBD1 for D (6 bases). Germline assignment: CDR1 KGHSH and CDR2 LQKENI. This CDR3 contains 15 residues. Trimming took off 3 bases at V and 5 bases at J, with 17 bases between the two ends. The CDR3 protein is CASSPTGRSMHEQYF. The CDR3 nucleotides are TGTGCCAGCTCACCTACAGGGCGTAGCATGCACGAGCAGTACTTC.

The V gene is TRBV21-1, the J gene TRBJ1-2; the DNA was not compared with TRBD1, the D call given in the table. TRBV21-1 is a pseudogene locus. The CDR3 totals 18 residues. CDR3: CASSEKGISGAGIHGYTF. The CDR3 bases are TGTGCCAGCAGCGAAAAAGGAATTTCAGGGGCAGGGATCCATGGCTACACCTTC.

CDR3 amino acids: CASSLGPSGTGHEQYF. The CDR3, as DNA: TGCGCCAGCAGCTTGGGCCCTTCCGGGACAGGGCACGAGCAGTACTTC. This chain connects TRBV5-1 to TRBJ2-7; TRBD1 matches 9 bases. Looked up from germline, CDR1 is SGHRS and CDR2 is YFSETQ. The CDR3 is made up of 16 amino acids. V gave up 0 bases and J gave up 5 bases; unmatched junction bases: 9.

J is TRBJ2-3 and V is TRBV5-6; TRBD2 aligns across 13 bases. The J segment lost 6 bases and the V segment lost 3 bases, leaving 16 bases of the junction unmatched. This CDR3 has 19 residues. The V gene's germline CDR1 is SGHDT and CDR2 YYEEEE. The CDR3 loop reads CASSSPQGLLLAGGDTQYF. The CDR3, as DNA: TGTGCCAGCAGCTCGCCCCAGGGTCTCCTACTAGCGGGGGGGGATACGCAGTATTTT.

This clone was seen a handful of times. The chain is built from TRBV28 and TRBJ2-7, with TRBD2 identical over 13 bases. The ends lost 8 bases at V and 4 bases at J; junction bases unmatched: 5. The germline V gene encodes CDR1 MDHEN and CDR2 SYDVKM. The CDR3 has 14 amino acids. The CDR3 DNA sequence: TGTGCCAGCCAAGGGACTAGCGGGAATTACGAGCAGTACTTC. As protein: CASQGTSGNYEQYF.

The chain combines TRBV3-1 (or the pseudogene TRBV3-2) with TRBJ2-5; D is possibly TRBD1 (5 bases). Trimming removed 0 bases from V and 4 bases from J, with 15 bases in between. Germline V gives CDR1 LGHDT, CDR2 YNNKEL (reference sequence). The CDR3 covers 16 residues. This CDR3 reads CASSQERSGILETQYF. The DNA of the CDR3 is TGTGCCAGCAGCCAAGAAAGATCAGGGATTCTAGAGACCCAGTACTTC.

The CDR3 sequence is CASSPNRGGTGELFF. The CDR3 nucleotides are TGTGCCAGCAGCCCGAACAGGGGTGGCACCGGGGAGCTGTTTTTT. The V call is TRBV28, the J call TRBJ2-2, with TRBD1 matching over 7 bases. This CDR3 spans 15 amino acids. V gave up 6 bases and J gave up 4 bases; unmatched junction bases: 8. Looked up from germline, CDR1 is MDHEN and CDR2 is SYDVKM.

This clone was found a few times. The CDR3 spells CASSVGGEAFF. The CDR3 DNA sequence: TGTGCCAGCAGCGTAGGCGGTGAAGCTTTCTTT. This sequence joins TRBV9 and TRBJ1-1; D unclear. Germline CDR1 and CDR2: SGDLS and YYNGEE. V lost 0 bases and J 7 bases, leaving 4 bases between the germline ends. The CDR3 runs 11 residues.

The chain is built from TRBV20-1 and TRBJ2-1; 8 bases fit TRBD1. Trimming at V came to 3 bases and at J to 1 base, leaving 17 bases not matched to a gene. CDR1 is DFQATT, CDR2 SNEGSKA, per germline (reference sequence). The CDR3 covers 19 residues. The CDR3, as DNA: TGCAGTGCTAGTTTGACCGGGACAGGATCCTTCGGTTCCTACAATGAGCAGTTCTTC. Protein sequence: CSASLTGTGSFGSYNEQFF.

This chain uses TRBV5-4 with TRBJ2-7; 12 bases align to TRBD2. CDR3 size: 14 residues. The V gene's germline CDR1 is SGHNT and CDR2 YYREEE (reference sequence). The V segment lost 4 bases and the J segment 5 bases; nucleotides outside the gene matches: 4. CDR3 bases: TGTGCCAGCAGCCGAAGACTAGCGGGAGACGAGCAGTACTTC. Residues: CASSRRLAGDEQYF.

This clone showed up just a few times. J is TRBJ2-3 and V is TRBV11-2; D is unclear. This CDR3 has 13 residues. V was trimmed by 5 bases and J by 5 bases, leaving 11 bases between them. Germline assignment: CDR1 SGHAT and CDR2 FQNNGV. The CDR3, as DNA: TGTGCCAGCAGCCCATGGCGGAGAGATACGCAGTATTTT. Residues: CASSPWRRDTQYF.

This clone was picked up one time. CDR3 protein: CASSYYRGLTGELFF. The CDR3, as DNA: TGTGCCAGCAGCTACTACAGGGGGCTAACCGGGGAGCTGTTTTTT. The chain combines TRBV7-2 with TRBJ2-2, with 9 bases matching TRBD1. Per germline, CDR1 SGHTA and CDR2 FQGNSA. The CDR3 is 15 amino acids. The junction had 5 bases not matched to a gene; V was cut back by 4 bases and J by 5 bases. The full variable domain, with the rest looked up from reference TRBV7-2 and TRBJ2-2, is GAGVSQSPSNKVTEKGKDVELRCDPISGHTALYWYRQSLGQGLEFLIYFQGNSAPDKSGLPSDRFSAERTGGSVSTLTIQRTQQEDSAVYLCASSYYRGLTGELFFGEGSRLTVL.

The chain employs TRBV30 and TRBJ1-2; possible D gene TRBD1, 5 bases. V lost 2 bases and J 0 bases, leaving 13 bases between the germline ends. The germline CDR1 and CDR2 sequences are GTSNPN and SVGIG (reference sequence). There are 15 residues in the CDR3. The CDR3 region is CAWSPRGVPNYGYTF. The CDR3 bases are TGTGCCTGGAGTCCGCGGGGGGTCCCTAACTATGGCTACACCTTC.

Here the CDR3 DNA reads TGTGCCAGCAGTCGACAGGGGGCGCATGGCTACACCTTC. This codes for CASSRQGAHGYTF. V is TRBV6-5 and J is TRBJ1-2, with 10 positions matching TRBD1. The CDR3 length is 13 residues. CDR1 is MNHEY, CDR2 SVGAGI, per germline. V shed 5 bases, J shed 6 bases, and the junction held 3 bases outside the gene matches.

J is TRBJ1-5 and V is TRBV18; 8 nucleotides align to TRBD1. This CDR3 spans 14 amino acids. CDR1 is KGHSH and CDR2 is LQKENI in the germline V gene. Trimming cost V 6 bases and J 4 bases; bases outside gene matches: 5. CDR3 amino acids: CASSLQGANQPQHF. CDR3 DNA: TGTGCCAGCTCCCTCCAGGGGGCTAATCAGCCCCAGCATTTT.

CDR3 in DNA: TGTGCCAGTAGTATTTCCGGGACAGCGAACACCGGGGAGCTGTTTTTT. Its protein is CASSISGTANTGELFF. The chain couples TRBV19 to TRBJ2-2, with 7 positions matching TRBD1. Per the germline V gene, CDR1 is LNHDA and CDR2 is SQIVND (reference sequence). The CDR3 consists of 16 residues. V was pared by 3 bases and J by 0 bases, with 4 bases of the junction left unmatched.

The V and J genes are TRBV5-1 and TRBJ2-5; 13 nucleotides agree with TRBD2. Germline values: CDR1 SGHRS, CDR2 YFSETQ. The trim removed 1 base at V and 1 base at J, leaving 16 bases unmatched. This CDR3 has 21 amino acids. The CDR3 DNA reads TGCGCCAGCAGCTTGTTAAGGGGGACTAGCGGGACGGCGGGCATCCAAGAGACCCAGTACTTC. Translating gives CASSLLRGTSGTAGIQETQYF.

The chain has TRBV4-2 and TRBJ2-2; 8 nucleotides agree with TRBD2. In germline, CDR1 is LGHNA, CDR2 YNFKEQ. CDR3 length equals 16 residues. V dropped 4 bases and J dropped 5; count of bases not matched to a gene: 9. CDR3 coding DNA: TGTGCCAGCAGCCCATGGGCGGGGGGCCGAACCGGGGAGCTGTTTTTT. Protein: CASSPWAGGRTGELFF.

The chain employs TRBV20-1 and TRBJ2-7; TRBD2 is a possible D gene (6 bases). The CDR3 covers 12 residues. V was pared by 3 bases and J by 4 bases, with 10 bases between. Looked up from germline, CDR1 is DFQATT and CDR2 is SNEGSKA (reference sequence). Written as DNA, the CDR3 is TGCAGTGCTAGTAGCGGAATTTACGAGCAGTACTTC. Amino acid sequence: CSASSGIYEQYF.

This rearrangement joins TRBV11-2 to TRBJ2-7; 9 bases match TRBD1. The CDR3 totals 17 residues. V lost 5 bases and J lost 3; bases outside the gene matches: 14. Per germline, CDR1 SGHAT and CDR2 FQNNGV. The CDR3 region is CASSLQGAVERVYEQYF. The DNA for the CDR3 is TGTGCCAGCAGCCTACAGGGGGCGGTGGAAAGAGTCTACGAGCAGTACTTC.

This chain uses TRBV6-5 with TRBJ2-1; 7 positions agree with TRBD1. Germline CDR1 and CDR2: MNHEY and SVGAGI. This CDR3 has 15 amino acids. V was pared by 7 bases and J by 2 bases, with 8 bases of the junction left unmatched. The CDR3 DNA reads as TGTGCCAGCAACATACAGGGGTCTACCTACAATGAGCAGTTCTTC. Protein sequence: CASNIQGSTYNEQFF.

The chain recombines TRBV5-1 with TRBJ1-2; possibly TRBD1 for D (5 bases). CDR3 length equals 14 residues. V was trimmed by 0 bases and J by 6 bases, leaving 12 bases between them. Germline values: CDR1 SGHRS, CDR2 YFSETQ. The CDR3 coding sequence is TGCGCCAGCAGCTTGGGGCGGGGGATCGATGGCTACACCTTC. Translated, it gives CASSLGRGIDGYTF.

DNA of the CDR3: TGTGCCAGCAAGCCGGGACAGGGTAGGGCCAACAATGAGCAGTTCTTC. Protein product: CASKPGQGRANNEQFF. The chain is built from TRBV11-2 and TRBJ2-1; 9 nucleotides match TRBD1. V shed 7 bases, J shed 5 bases, and the junction held 12 bases outside the gene matches. The germline V gene has CDR1 SGHAT and CDR2 FQNNGV. The CDR3 contains 16 residues.